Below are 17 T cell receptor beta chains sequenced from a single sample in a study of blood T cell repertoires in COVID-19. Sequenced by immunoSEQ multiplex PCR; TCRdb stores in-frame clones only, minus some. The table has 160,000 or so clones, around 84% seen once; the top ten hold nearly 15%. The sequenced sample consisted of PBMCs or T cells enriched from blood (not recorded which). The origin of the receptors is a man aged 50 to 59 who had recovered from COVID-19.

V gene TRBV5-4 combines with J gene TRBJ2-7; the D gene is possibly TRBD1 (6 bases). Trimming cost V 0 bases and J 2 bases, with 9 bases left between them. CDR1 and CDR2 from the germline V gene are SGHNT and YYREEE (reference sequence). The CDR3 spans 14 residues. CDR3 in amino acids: CASSLEAGAYEQYF. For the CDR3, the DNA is TGTGCCAGCAGCTTGGAGGCAGGGGCCTACGAGCAGTACTTC.

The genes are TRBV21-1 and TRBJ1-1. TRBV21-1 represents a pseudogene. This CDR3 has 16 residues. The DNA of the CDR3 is TGTGCCAGCACCAAAGATGGGAGGGCCCTACAAGTTGAAGCTTTCTTT. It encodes CASTKDGRALQVEAFF.

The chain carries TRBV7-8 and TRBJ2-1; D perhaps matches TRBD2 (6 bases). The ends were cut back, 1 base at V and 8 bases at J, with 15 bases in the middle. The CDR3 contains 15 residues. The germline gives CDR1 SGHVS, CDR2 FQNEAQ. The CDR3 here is CASSLGSGGIYEQFF. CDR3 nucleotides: TGTGCCAGCAGCTTAGGCAGCGGAGGGATCTATGAGCAGTTCTTC. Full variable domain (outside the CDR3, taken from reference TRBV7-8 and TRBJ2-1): GAGVSQSPRYKVAKRGQDVALRCDPISGHVSLFWYQQALGQGPEFLTYFQNEAQLDKSGLPSDRFFAERPEGSVSTLKIQRTQQEDSAVYLCASSLGSGGIYEQFFGPGTRLTVL.

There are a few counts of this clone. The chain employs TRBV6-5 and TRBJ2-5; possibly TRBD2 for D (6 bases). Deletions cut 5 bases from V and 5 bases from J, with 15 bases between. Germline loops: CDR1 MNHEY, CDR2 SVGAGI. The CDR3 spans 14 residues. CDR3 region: CASSRPGTLETQYF. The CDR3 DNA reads TGTGCCAGCAGTCGTCCCGGGACTCTTGAGACCCAGTACTTC.

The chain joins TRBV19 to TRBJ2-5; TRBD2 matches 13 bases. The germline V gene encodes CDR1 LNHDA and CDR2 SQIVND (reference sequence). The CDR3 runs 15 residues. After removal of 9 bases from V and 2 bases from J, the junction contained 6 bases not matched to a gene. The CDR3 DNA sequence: TGTGCCAGCGGGATGGGACTAGCGGGACAAGAGACCCAGTACTTC. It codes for CASGMGLAGQETQYF.

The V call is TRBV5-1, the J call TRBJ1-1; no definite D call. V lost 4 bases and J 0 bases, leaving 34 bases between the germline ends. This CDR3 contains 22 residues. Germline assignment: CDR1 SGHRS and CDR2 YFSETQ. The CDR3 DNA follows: TGCGCCAGCAGCATCCGTCCCATGCCCGGGGTCAGCATATCATCAGTGAACACTGAAGCTTTCTTT. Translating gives CASSIRPMPGVSISSVNTEAFF.

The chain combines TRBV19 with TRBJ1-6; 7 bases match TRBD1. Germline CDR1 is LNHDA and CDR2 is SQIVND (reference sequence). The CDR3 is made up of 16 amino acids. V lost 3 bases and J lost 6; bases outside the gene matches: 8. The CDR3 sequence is CASSIGQGGTNSPLHF. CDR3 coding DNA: TGTGCCAGTAGTATCGGCCAGGGGGGAACTAATTCACCCCTCCACTTT.

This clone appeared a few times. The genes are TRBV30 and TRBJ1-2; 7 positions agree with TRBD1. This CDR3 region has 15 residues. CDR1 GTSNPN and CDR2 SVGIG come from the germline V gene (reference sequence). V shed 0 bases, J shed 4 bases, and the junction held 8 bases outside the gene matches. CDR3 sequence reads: CAWSVSRQGSYGYTF. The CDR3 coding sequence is TGTGCCTGGAGTGTATCCAGACAGGGAAGCTATGGCTACACCTTC.

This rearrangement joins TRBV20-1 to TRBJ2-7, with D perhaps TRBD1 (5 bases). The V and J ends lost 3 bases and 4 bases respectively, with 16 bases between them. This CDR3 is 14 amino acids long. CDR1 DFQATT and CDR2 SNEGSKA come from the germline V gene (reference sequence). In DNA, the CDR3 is TGCAGTGCTAGTAGTTATGGGGCAGCTTACGAGCAGTACTTC. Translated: CSASSYGAAYEQYF.

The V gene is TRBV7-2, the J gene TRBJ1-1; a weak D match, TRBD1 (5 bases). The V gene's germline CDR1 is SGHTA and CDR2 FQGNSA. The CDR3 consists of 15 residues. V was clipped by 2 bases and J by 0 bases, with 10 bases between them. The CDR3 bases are TGTGCCAGCAGCTTAATGGGGGGGTTGAACACTGAAGCTTTCTTT. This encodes CASSLMGGLNTEAFF.

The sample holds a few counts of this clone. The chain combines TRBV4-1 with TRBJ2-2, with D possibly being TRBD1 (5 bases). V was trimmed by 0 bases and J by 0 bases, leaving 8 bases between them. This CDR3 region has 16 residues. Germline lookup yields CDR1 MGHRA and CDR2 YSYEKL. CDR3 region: CASSQDGRANTGELFF. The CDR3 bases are TGCGCCAGCAGCCAAGATGGCAGGGCGAACACCGGGGAGCTGTTTTTT.

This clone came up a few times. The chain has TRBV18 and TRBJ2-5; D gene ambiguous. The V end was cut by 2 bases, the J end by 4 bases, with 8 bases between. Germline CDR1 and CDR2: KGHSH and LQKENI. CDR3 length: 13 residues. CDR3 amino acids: CASSPLLRETQYF. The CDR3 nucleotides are TGTGCCAGCTCACCATTGTTGCGAGAGACCCAGTACTTC.

CDR3 DNA sequence: TGTGCCAGCAGCCAGGGACTGATGAACACTGAAGCTTTCTTT. Encoded protein: CASSQGLMNTEAFF. The chain carries TRBV6-6 and TRBJ1-1, with a weak D call TRBD1 (5 bases). Germline V CDR1 and CDR2: MNHNY, SVGAGI (reference sequence). Trimming stripped 6 bases from V and 0 bases from J, with 11 bases between. CDR3 size: 14 residues.

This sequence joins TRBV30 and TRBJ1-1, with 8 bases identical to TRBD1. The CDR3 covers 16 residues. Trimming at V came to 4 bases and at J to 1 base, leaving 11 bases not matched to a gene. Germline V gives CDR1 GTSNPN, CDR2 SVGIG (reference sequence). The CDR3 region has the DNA TGTGCCTGGACCAGCATATTAGGGACAGGGAACACTGAAGCTTTCTTT. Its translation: CAWTSILGTGNTEAFF.

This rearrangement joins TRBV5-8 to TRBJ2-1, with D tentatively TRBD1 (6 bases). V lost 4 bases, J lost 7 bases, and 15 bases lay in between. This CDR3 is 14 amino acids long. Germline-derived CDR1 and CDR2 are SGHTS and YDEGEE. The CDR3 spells CASSETGVRNEQFF. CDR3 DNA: TGTGCCAGCAGCGAGACAGGAGTGCGGAATGAGCAGTTCTTC.

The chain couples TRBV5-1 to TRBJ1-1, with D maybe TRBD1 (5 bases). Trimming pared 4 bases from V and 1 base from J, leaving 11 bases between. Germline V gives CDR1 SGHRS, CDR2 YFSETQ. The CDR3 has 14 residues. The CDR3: CASSTGGANTEAFF. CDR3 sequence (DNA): TGCGCCAGCAGCACTGGCGGGGCGAACACTGAAGCTTTCTTT.

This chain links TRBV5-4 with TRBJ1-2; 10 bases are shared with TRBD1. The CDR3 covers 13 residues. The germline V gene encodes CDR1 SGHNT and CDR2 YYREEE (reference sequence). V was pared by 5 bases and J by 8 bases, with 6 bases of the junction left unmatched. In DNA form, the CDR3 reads TGTGCCAGCAGAAGGACAGGGGGGGCGGGCTACACCTTC. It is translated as CASRRTGGAGYTF.